This TCR beta chain emerged from a study of blood T cell repertoires in COVID-19. As handled by the study authors: By means of reference gene primer amplification, nucleated cell counts were estimated. Some clones are missing from TCRdb's copy, which holds only in-frame ones; the method was immunoSEQ multiplex PCR. V, J and clone size reflect that table, while D and trimming were determined from the DNA. The sample holds about 50,000 clones, 79% seen once. The CDR3 contains 13 residues. The V end was cut by 6 bases, the J end by 6 bases, with 14 bases between. Germline V gene data show CDR1 as MDHEN and CDR2 as SYDVKM.

The sample consisted of peripheral blood. The chain joins TRBV28 to TRBJ1-1, with a possible D match to TRBD1 (6 bases). The origin of this receptor is a man in his 70s with acute or convalescent COVID-19. The CDR3 sequence: CASRAQQGPEAFF. The DNA for the CDR3 is TGTGCCAGCAGAGCTCAACAGGGACCTGAAGCTTTCTTT. The full variable domain, completed using reference TRBV28 and TRBJ1-1, is DVKVTQSSRYLVKRTGEKVFLECVQDMDHENMFWYRQDPGLGLRLIYFSYDVKMKEKGDIPEGYSVSREKKERFSLILESASTNQTSMYLCASRAQQGPEAFFGQGTRLTVV.